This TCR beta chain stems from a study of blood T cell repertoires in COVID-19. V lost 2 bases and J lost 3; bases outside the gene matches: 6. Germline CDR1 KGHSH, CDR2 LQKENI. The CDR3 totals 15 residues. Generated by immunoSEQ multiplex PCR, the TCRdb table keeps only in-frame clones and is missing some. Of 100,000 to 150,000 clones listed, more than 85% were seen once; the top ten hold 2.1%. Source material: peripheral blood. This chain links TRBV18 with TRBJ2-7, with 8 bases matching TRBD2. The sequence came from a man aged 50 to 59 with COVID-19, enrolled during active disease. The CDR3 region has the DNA TGTGCCAGCTCACCAATGAGCGGGAGTAACTACGAGCAGTACTTC. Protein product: CASSPMSGSNYEQYF.